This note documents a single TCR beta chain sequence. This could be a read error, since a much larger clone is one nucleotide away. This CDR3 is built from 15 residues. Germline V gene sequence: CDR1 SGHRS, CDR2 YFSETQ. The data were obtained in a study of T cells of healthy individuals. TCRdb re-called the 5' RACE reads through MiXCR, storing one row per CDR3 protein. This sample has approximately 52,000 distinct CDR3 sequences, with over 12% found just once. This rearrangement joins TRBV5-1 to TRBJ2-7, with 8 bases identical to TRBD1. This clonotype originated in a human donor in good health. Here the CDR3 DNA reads TGCGCCAGCAGCTTGGCGGACAGGGTAGCGCTGAAGCAGTGCTTC. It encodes CASSLADRVALKQCF.